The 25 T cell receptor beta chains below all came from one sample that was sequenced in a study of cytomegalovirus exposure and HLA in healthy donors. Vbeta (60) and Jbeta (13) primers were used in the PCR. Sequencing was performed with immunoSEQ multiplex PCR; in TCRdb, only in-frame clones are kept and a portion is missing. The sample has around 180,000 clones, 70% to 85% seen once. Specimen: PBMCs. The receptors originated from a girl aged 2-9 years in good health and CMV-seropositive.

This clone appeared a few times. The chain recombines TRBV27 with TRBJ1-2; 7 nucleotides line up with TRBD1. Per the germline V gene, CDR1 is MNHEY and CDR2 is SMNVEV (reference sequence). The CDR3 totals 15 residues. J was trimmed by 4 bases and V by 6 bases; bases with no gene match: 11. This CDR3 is CASRPDRAPSYGYTF. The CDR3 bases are TGTGCCAGCAGACCCGACAGGGCCCCCTCCTATGGCTACACCTTC.

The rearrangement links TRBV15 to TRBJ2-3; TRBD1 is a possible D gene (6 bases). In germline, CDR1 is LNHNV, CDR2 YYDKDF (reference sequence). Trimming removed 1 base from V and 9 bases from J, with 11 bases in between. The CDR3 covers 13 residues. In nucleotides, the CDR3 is TGTGCCACCAGCAGAGGGCAGGGGTACACGCAGTATTTT. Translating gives CATSRGQGYTQYF.

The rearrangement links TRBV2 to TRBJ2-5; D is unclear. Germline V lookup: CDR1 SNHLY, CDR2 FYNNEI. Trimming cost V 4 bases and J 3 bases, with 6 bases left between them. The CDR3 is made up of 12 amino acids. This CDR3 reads CASSGAKETQYF. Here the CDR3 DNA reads TGTGCCAGCAGTGGGGCGAAAGAGACCCAGTACTTC.

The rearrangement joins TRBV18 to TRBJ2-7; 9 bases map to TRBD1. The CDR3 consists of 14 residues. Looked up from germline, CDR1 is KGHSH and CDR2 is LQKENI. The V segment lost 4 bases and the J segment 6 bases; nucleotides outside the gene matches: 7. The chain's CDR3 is CASSLDRGEAEQYF. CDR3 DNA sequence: TGTGCCAGCTCACTTGACAGGGGGGAGGCCGAGCAGTACTTC.

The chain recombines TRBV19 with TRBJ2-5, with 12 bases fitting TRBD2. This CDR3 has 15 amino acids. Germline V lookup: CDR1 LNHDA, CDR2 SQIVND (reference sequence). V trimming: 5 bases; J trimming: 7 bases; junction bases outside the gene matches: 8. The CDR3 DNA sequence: TGTGCCAGTAGTGTGACTAGCGGGAGCCGGGGGACCCAGTACTTC. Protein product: CASSVTSGSRGTQYF.

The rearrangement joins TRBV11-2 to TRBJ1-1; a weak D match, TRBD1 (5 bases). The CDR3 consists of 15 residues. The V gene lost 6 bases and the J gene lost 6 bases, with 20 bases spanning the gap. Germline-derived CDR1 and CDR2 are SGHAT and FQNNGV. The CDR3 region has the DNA TGTGCCAGCAGTCGTCGCGGGACGTATGGGGCTGAAGCTTTCTTT. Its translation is CASSRRGTYGAEAFF.

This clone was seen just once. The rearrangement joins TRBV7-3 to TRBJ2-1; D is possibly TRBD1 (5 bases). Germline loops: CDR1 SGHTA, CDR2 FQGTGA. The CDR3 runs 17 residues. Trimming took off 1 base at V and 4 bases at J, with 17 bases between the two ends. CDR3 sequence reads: CASSLRGDWGWYNEQFF. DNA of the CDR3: TGTGCCAGCAGCTTAAGAGGCGACTGGGGCTGGTACAATGAGCAGTTCTTC.

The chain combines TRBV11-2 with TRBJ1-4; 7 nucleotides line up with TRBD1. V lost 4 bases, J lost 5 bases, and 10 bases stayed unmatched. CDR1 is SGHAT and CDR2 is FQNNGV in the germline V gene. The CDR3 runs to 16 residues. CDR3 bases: TGTGCCAGCAGCTCCCTCCAGGGGGGACAGAATGAAAAACTGTTTTTT. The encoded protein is CASSSLQGGQNEKLFF.

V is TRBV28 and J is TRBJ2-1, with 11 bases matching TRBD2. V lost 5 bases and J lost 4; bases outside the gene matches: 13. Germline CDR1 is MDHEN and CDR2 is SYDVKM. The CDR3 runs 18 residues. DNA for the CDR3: TGTGCCAGCAGTCACCACCTACTAGCGGGAGTGTCATACAATGAGCAGTTCTTC. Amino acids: CASSHHLLAGVSYNEQFF.

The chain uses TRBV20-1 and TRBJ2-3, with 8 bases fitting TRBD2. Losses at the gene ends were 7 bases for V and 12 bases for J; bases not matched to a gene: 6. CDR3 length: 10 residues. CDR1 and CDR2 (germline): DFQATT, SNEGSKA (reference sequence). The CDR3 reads CSVGLGVQYF. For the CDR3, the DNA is TGCAGTGTGGGACTAGGAGTTCAGTATTTT.

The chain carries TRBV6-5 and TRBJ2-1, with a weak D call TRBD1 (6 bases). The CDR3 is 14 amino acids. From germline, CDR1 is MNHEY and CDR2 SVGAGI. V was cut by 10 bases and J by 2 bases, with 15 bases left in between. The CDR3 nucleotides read TGTGCCACCTCCCAGGGGATAACCTACAATGAGCAGTTCTTC. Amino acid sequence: CATSQGITYNEQFF.

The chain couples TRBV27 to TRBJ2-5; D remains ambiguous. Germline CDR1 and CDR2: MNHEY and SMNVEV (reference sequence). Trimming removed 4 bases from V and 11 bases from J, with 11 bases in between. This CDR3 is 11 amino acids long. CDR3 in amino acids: CASSWADEQYF. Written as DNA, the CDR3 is TGTGCCAGCAGTTGGGCAGATGAGCAGTACTTC.

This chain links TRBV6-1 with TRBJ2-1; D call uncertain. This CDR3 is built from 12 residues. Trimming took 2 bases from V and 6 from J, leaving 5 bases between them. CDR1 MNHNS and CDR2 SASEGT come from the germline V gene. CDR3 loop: CASSEISNEQFF. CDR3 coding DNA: TGTGCCAGCAGTGAAATTAGCAATGAGCAGTTCTTC.

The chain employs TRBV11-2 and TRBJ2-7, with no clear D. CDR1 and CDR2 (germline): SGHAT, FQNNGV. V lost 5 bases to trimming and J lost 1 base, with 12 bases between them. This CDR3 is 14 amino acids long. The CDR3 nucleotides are TGTGCCAGCAGCAAGACGACTGGATCCTACGAGCAGTACTTC. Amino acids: CASSKTTGSYEQYF.

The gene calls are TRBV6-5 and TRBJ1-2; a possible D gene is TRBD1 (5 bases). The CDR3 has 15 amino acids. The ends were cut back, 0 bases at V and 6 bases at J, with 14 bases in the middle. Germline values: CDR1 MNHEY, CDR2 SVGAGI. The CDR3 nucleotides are TGTGCCAGCAGTTACTCCCCCGGGGGGAGTCATGGCTACACCTTC. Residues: CASSYSPGGSHGYTF.

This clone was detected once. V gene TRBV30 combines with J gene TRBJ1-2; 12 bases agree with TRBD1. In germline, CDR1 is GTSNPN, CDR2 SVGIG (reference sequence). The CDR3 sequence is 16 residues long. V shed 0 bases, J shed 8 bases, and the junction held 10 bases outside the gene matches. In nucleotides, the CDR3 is TGTGCCTGGAGTGTACGCCTCCAGGGACAGGGGGCCGGCTACACCTTC. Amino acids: CAWSVRLQGQGAGYTF. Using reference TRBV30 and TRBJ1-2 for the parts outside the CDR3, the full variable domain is SQTIHQWPATLVQPVGSPLSLECTVEGTSNPNLYWYRQAAGRGLQLLFYSVGIGQISSEVPQNLSASRPQDRQFILSSKKLLLSDSGFYLCAWSVRLQGQGAGYTFGSGTRLTVV.

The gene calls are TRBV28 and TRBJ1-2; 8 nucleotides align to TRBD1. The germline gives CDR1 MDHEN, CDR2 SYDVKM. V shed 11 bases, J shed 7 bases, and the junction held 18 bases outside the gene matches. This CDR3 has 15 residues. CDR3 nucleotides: TGTGCCGTACAATTGCCGACAGGGGAGTCTGGTGGCTACACCTTC. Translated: CAVQLPTGESGGYTF.

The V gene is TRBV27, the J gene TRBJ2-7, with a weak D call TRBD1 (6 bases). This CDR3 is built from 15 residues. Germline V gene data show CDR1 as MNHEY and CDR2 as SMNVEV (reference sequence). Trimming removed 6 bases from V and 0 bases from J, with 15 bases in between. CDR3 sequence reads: CASRATGTYSYEQYF. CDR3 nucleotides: TGTGCCAGCAGGGCGACAGGAACCTACTCCTACGAGCAGTACTTC.

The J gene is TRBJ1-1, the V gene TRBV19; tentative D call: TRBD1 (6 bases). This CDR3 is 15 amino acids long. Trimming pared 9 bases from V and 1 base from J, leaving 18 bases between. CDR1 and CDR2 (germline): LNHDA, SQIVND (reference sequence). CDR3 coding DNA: TGTGCCAGCACCGCAATACAGGGTAAGAACACTGAAGCTTTCTTT. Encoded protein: CASTAIQGKNTEAFF.

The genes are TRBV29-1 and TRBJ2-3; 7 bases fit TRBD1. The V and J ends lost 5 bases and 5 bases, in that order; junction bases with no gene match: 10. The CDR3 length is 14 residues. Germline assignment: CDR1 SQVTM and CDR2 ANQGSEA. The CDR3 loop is CSVRGQGVGDTQYF. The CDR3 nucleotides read TGCAGCGTTCGGGGTCAGGGGGTCGGAGATACGCAGTATTTT.

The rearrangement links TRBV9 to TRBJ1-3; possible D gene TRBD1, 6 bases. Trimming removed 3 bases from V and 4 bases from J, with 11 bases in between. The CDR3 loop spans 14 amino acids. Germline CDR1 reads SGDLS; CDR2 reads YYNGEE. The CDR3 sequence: CASSGQDRGNTIYF. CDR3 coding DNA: TGTGCCAGCAGCGGACAAGACAGGGGAAACACCATATATTTT.

CDR3 protein: CAWSGLAGADEQFF. CDR3 coding DNA: TGTGCCTGGAGTGGACTAGCGGGAGCCGATGAGCAGTTCTTC. The V and J genes are TRBV30 and TRBJ2-1, with 12 bases lining up with TRBD2. CDR1 is GTSNPN, CDR2 SVGIG, per germline (reference sequence). CDR3 length: 14 amino acids. V dropped 1 base and J dropped 8; count of bases not matched to a gene: 3.

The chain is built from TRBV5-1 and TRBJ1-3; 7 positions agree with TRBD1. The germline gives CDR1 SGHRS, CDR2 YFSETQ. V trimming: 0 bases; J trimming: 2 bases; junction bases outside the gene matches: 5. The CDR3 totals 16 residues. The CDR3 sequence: CASSLGQGVTGNTIYF. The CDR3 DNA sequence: TGCGCCAGCAGCTTGGGACAGGGAGTAACTGGAAACACCATATATTTT.

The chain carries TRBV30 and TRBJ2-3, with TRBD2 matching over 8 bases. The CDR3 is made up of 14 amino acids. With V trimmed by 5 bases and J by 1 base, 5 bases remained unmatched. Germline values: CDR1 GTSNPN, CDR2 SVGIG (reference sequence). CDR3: CAWAKAGGTDTQYF. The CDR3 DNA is TGTGCCTGGGCTAAAGCGGGAGGCACAGATACGCAGTATTTT.

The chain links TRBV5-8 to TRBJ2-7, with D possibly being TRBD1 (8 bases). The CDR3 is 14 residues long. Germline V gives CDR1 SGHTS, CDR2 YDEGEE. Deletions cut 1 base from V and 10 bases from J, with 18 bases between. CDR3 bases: TGTGCCAGCAGCTTGCGACAGGGGACGGGAGGACAGTACTTC. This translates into CASSLRQGTGGQYF.